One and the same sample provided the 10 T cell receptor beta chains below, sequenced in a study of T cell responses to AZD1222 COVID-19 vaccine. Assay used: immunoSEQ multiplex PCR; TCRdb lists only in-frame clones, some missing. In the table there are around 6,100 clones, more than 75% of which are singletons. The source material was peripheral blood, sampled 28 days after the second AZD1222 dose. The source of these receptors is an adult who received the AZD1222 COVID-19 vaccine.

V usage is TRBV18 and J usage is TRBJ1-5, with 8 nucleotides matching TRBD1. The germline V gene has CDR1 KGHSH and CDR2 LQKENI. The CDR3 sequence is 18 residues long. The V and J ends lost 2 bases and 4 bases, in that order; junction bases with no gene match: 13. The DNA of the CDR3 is TGTGCCAGCTCACCAGGTACAGGGGGGCGTGGGCCTAATCAGCCCCAGCATTTT. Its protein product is CASSPGTGGRGPNQPQHF.

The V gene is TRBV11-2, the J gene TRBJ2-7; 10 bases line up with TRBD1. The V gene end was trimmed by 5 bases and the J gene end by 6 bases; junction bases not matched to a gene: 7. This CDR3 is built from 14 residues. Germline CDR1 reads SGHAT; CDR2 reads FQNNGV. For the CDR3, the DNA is TGTGCCAGCAGCGCCCGGACAGGGGGTAGCGAGCAGTACGTC. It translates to CASSARTGGSEQYV.

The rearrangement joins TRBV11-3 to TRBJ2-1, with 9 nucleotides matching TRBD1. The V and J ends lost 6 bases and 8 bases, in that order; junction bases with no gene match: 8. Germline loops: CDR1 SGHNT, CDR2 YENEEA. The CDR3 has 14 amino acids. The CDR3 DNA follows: TGTGCCAGCAGGCCGGGACAGGGCCTCGATGAGCAGTTCTTC. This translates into CASRPGQGLDEQFF.

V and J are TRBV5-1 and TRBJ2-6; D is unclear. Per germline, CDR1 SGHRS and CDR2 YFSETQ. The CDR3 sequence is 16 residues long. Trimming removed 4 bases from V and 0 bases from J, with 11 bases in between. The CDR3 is CASSLGWGSGANVLTF. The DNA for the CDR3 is TGCGCCAGCAGCCTTGGATGGGGCTCTGGGGCCAACGTCCTGACTTTC.

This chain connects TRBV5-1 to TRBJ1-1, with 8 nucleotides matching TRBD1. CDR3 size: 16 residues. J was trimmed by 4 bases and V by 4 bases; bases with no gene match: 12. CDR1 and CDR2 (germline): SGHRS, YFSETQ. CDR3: CASSPDRGVASTEAFF. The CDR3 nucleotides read TGCGCCAGCAGCCCAGACAGGGGAGTAGCAAGCACTGAAGCTTTCTTT.

DNA of the CDR3: TGTGCCAGCAGCTATCCTCAGCCCCAGCATTTT. Protein sequence: CASSYPQPQHF. The chain uses TRBV5-8 and TRBJ1-5; D gene uncertain. The ends were cut back, 3 bases at V and 6 bases at J, with 4 bases in the middle. Germline V CDR1 and CDR2: SGHTS, YDEGEE. This CDR3 has 11 residues.

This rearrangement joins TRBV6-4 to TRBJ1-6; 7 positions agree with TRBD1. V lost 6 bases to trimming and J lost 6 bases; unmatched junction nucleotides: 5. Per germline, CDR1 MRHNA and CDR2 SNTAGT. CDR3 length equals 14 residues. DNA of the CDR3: TGTGCCAGCAGCGTGACAGGGATTAATTCACCCCTCCACTTT. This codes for CASSVTGINSPLHF.

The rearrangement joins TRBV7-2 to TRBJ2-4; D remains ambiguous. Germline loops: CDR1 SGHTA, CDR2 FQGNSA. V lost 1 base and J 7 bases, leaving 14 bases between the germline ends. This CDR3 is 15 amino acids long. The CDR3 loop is CASSLGHSIGNIQYF. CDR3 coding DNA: TGTGCCAGCAGCTTAGGGCATTCGATAGGGAACATTCAGTACTTC.

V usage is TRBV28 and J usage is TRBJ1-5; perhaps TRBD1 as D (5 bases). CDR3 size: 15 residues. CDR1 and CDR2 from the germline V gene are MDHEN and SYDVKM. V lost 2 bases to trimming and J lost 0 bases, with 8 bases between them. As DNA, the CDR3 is TGTGCCAGCAGTTTAATGCAGGGTAGCAATCAGCCCCAGCATTTT. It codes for CASSLMQGSNQPQHF.

The CDR3 loop is CASSQAVQETQYF. The CDR3 nucleotides read TGTGCCAGCAGCCAAGCGGTACAAGAGACCCAGTACTTC. The chain combines TRBV7-2 with TRBJ2-5; tentative D call: TRBD2 (5 bases). CDR1 SGHTA and CDR2 FQGNSA come from the germline V gene. Trimming shortened V by 5 bases and J by 2 bases, and 9 bases separated the two germline ends. The CDR3 is 13 residues long.